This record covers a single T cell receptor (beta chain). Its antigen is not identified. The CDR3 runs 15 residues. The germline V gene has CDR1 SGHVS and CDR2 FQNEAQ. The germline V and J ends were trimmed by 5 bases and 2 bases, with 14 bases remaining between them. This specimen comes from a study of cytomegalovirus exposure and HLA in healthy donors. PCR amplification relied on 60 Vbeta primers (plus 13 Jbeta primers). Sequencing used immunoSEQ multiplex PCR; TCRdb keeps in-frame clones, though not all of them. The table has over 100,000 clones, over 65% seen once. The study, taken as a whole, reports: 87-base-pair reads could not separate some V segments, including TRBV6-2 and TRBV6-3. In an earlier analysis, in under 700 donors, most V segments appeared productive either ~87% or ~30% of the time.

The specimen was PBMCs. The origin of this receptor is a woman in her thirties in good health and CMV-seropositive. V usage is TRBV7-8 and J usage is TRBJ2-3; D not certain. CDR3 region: CASSLEASLTDTQYF. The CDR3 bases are TGTGCCAGCAGCCTAGAAGCCTCCCTCACAGATACGCAGTATTTT.